This TCR beta chain derives from a study of T cells in Graves' hyperthyroidism and ophthalmopathy. Study conclusions and caveats: Before onset, ophthalmopathy was predicted by the model a median roughly 6.8 months earlier.

Diagnosing involved the use of clinical symptoms, serum thyroxine and TRAb, thyroid ultrasound and orbital computed tomography. Per the germline V gene, CDR1 is MDHEN and CDR2 is SYDVKM. There are 16 residues in the CDR3. The V and J ends lost 8 bases and 14 bases respectively, with 33 bases between them. In its sample, this clonotype was seen many times. Its target is unknown. Researchers took RNA transcripts and amplified the TCR beta CDR3 regions from them. HTBI primers drove first-round RT-PCR of the TCR CDR3. TCRdb itself ran the multiplex PCR reads through MiXCR, one entry per CDR3 protein. The sample shows over 500,000 distinct CDR3 sequences, around 16% of them seen only once.

The rearrangement joins TRBV28 to TRBJ1-2; maybe TRBD1 (6 bases). The clonotype comes from a woman in her 30s with Graves' ophthalmopathy. The sample comprised blood. CDR3 amino acids: CASGGPRSGQRRVRTF. The CDR3 DNA sequence: TGTGCCAGCGGTGGTCCCCGGAGTGGACAGAGGAGGGTTAGGACCTTC.